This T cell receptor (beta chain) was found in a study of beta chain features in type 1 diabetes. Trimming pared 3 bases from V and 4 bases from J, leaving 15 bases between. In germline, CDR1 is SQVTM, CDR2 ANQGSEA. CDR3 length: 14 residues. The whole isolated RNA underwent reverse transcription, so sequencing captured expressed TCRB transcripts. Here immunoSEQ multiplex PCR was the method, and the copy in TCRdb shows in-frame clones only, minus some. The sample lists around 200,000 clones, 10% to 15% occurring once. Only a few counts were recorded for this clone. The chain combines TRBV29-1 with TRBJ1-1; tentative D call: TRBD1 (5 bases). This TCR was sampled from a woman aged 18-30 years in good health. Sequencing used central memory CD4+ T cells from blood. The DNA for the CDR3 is TGCAGCGTTGATCAGGGCCCGGGAGCCACTGAAGCTTTCTTT. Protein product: CSVDQGPGATEAFF.